What follows is one T cell receptor beta chain and its context. The antigen remains unidentified. The sample belongs to a study of somatic mutations in cytotoxic T cells in rheumatoid arthritis. General study results and limits: Of more than 55 patients, fewer than 10 had a largest CD8+ clone that exceeded 20% of CD8+ cells. An age-related increase in CD8+ clonality was seen in rheumatoid arthritis patients but not in healthy controls.

In the original workflow: Expanded CD8+ clones from patients, those larger than 1%, seldom had a match among published virus-specific TCRB sequences. Libraries were prepared by immunoSEQ multiplex PCR; TCRdb keeps only in-frame clonotypes and omits some of them. That table furnishes V, J and clone size, whereas the DNA furnished D and trimming. The sample contains some 19,000 clones, about four fifths of which appear only once. Isolation of the CD4+ and CD8+ populations was accomplished via positive magnetic bead selection, with purity assessed by flow cytometry. This receptor was taken from a man between 18 and 29 years old with rheumatoid arthritis. What was sequenced was CD8+ T cells sorted from blood.

The CDR3 loop reads CASSGVSRVVNTEAFF. The DNA of the CDR3 is TGTGCCAGCAGCGGTGTATCCAGGGTAGTGAACACTGAAGCTTTCTTT. This chain links TRBV9 with TRBJ1-1, with D possibly being TRBD1 (5 bases). CDR3 length equals 16 residues. Germline CDR1 SGDLS, CDR2 YYNGEE. V gave up 3 bases and J gave up 0 bases, with 15 bases separating them.